What follows are 21 T cell receptor beta chains derived from one specimen sequenced in a study of cytomegalovirus exposure and HLA in healthy donors. PCR was performed using 60 Vbeta and 13 Jbeta primers. Clones were sequenced by immunoSEQ multiplex PCR, and TCRdb holds only the in-frame ones, with some missing. Its clone listing holds 70,000 or so clones. Sequencing was carried out using PBMCs. The receptor set was obtained from a man aged 35-49 years in good health and CMV-seronegative.

The chain couples TRBV7-2 to TRBJ1-5; D unclear. The CDR3 length is 14 residues. Trimming stripped 2 bases from V and 4 bases from J, with 9 bases between. Germline V gene data show CDR1 as SGHTA and CDR2 as FQGNSA. CDR3: CASSLMVGNQPQHF. The CDR3, as DNA: TGTGCCAGCAGCTTAATGGTCGGGAATCAGCCCCAGCATTTT.

The chain combines TRBV20-1 with TRBJ1-1; D may be TRBD1 (5 bases). V shed 4 bases and J shed 4 bases, with 7 bases lying between them. This CDR3 has 11 residues. Germline CDR1 DFQATT, CDR2 SNEGSKA (reference sequence). As DNA, the CDR3 is TGCAGTGCTAACGGGGGCACTGAAGCTTTCTTT. Translating gives CSANGGTEAFF.

This chain uses TRBV11-2 with TRBJ2-1, with 7 bases identical to TRBD1. The germline V gene has CDR1 SGHAT and CDR2 FQNNGV. This CDR3 contains 16 residues. The ends lost 5 bases at V and 2 bases at J; junction bases unmatched: 9. CDR3 DNA: TGTGCCAGCAGCCCGACGACAGGGAACACCTACAATGAGCAGTTCTTC. It is translated as CASSPTTGNTYNEQFF.

The CDR3 spells CASSPGLENYNEQFF. The CDR3 nucleotides are TGTGCCAGCAGCCCCGGACTAGAGAATTACAATGAGCAGTTCTTC. V usage is TRBV5-4 and J usage is TRBJ2-1, with 7 bases identical to TRBD2. The V gene end was trimmed by 4 bases and the J gene end by 4 bases; junction bases not matched to a gene: 8. Germline-derived CDR1 and CDR2 are SGHNT and YYREEE (reference sequence). This CDR3 has 15 amino acids.

The chain combines TRBV27 with TRBJ2-7; D ambiguous. V was clipped by 2 bases and J by 3 bases, with 8 bases between them. Germline CDR1 is MNHEY and CDR2 is SMNVEV (reference sequence). The CDR3 extends over 13 amino acids. The chain's CDR3 is CASSLGQDYEQYF. CDR3 DNA sequence: TGTGCCAGCAGTTTAGGGCAGGACTACGAGCAGTACTTC.

V usage is TRBV7-8 and J usage is TRBJ2-1, with 16 bases aligning to TRBD2. The CDR3 is 18 residues long. CDR1 and CDR2 from the germline V gene are SGHVS and FQNEAQ. V trimming: 0 bases; J trimming: 5 bases; junction bases outside the gene matches: 4. The CDR3 nucleotides are TGTGCCAGCAGCTTAGCCGGGACTAGCGGGGGGGGCCACAATGAGCAGTTCTTC. This translates into CASSLAGTSGGGHNEQFF.

The chain uses TRBV2 and TRBJ2-7, with TRBD1 matching 7 bases. CDR1 SNHLY and CDR2 FYNNEI come from the germline V gene. The CDR3 has 13 residues. Trimming removed 6 bases from V and 2 bases from J; junction bases left unmatched: 4. CDR3 region: CASSIGQAYEQYF. As DNA, the CDR3 is TGTGCCAGCAGCATCGGACAGGCCTACGAGCAGTACTTC.

The rearrangement joins TRBV28 to TRBJ2-5; D gene ambiguous. Matching the DNA end better, TRBJ2-7 makes the J call doubtful. This CDR3 has 11 residues. The germline V gene has CDR1 MDHEN and CDR2 SYDVKM. CDR3 amino acids: CASGGPYEQYF. The CDR3 region has the DNA TGTGCCAGCGGTGGGCCCTACGAGCAGTACTTC.

The chain links TRBV30 to TRBJ1-5; 9 bases fit TRBD1. The germline V gene encodes CDR1 GTSNPN and CDR2 SVGIG (reference sequence). J gave up 7 bases and V 5 bases, and 12 bases lay outside the gene matches. This CDR3 contains 15 residues. The CDR3 sequence: CAWGPRTGVRQPQHF. The CDR3 coding sequence is TGTGCCTGGGGTCCACGGACAGGGGTAAGACAGCCCCAGCATTTT.

CDR3: CASSSGTRENNEQFF. DNA for the CDR3: TGTGCCAGCAGCTCAGGGACTAGGGAGAACAATGAGCAGTTCTTC. This sequence joins TRBV5-4 and TRBJ2-1; TRBD2 agrees at 8 bases. The CDR3 contains 15 residues. Trimming took 3 bases from V and 5 from J; bases not matched to a gene: 7. The germline V gene encodes CDR1 SGHNT and CDR2 YYREEE (reference sequence).

This chain uses TRBV9 with TRBJ2-1; D is ambiguous. V lost 2 bases and J lost 0, with 9 bases in between. The CDR3 has 15 residues. The germline V gene has CDR1 SGDLS and CDR2 YYNGEE. CDR3 DNA sequence: TGTGCCAGCAGCGTCTCGGAGAGCTCCTACAATGAGCAGTTCTTC. As protein: CASSVSESSYNEQFF.

The chain is built from TRBV29-1 and TRBJ1-2; 7 bases align to TRBD1. The germline V gene has CDR1 SQVTM and CDR2 ANQGSEA. The V segment lost 6 bases and the J segment 5 bases; nucleotides outside the gene matches: 18. The length of the CDR3 is 16 residues. Here the CDR3 DNA reads TGCAGCGTAAAAAGGGGGCAGGCCCCTACCAGATATGGCTACACCTTC. Residues: CSVKRGQAPTRYGYTF. The full variable domain, its missing parts supplied by reference TRBV29-1 and TRBJ1-2, is SAVISQKPSRDICQRGTSLTIQCQVDSQVTMMFWYRQQPGQSLTLIATANQGSEATYESGFVIDKFPISRPNLTFSTLTVSNMSPEDSSIYLCSVKRGQAPTRYGYTFGSGTRLTVV.

The CDR3 sequence is CASNPRLNTGELFF. CDR3 DNA: TGTGCCAGTAACCCAAGACTAAACACCGGGGAGCTGTTTTTT. The rearrangement uses TRBV19 and TRBJ2-2, with a tentative D call TRBD2 (5 bases). This CDR3 spans 14 amino acids. The V end was cut by 7 bases, the J end by 2 bases, with 11 bases between. Germline CDR1 is LNHDA and CDR2 is SQIVND (reference sequence).

The V call is TRBV6-4, the J call TRBJ2-1; 7 bases match TRBD2. This CDR3 spans 16 amino acids. J was trimmed by 4 bases and V by 2 bases; bases with no gene match: 8. CDR1 and CDR2 from the germline V gene are MRHNA and SNTAGT. The CDR3 nucleotides are TGTGCCAGCAGTGACAGAGCTAGCGGAGGTTACAATGAGCAGTTCTTC. Amino acids: CASSDRASGGYNEQFF.

The V and J genes are TRBV27 and TRBJ2-3, with D possibly being TRBD1 (5 bases). The CDR3 spans 14 residues. V lost 3 bases, J lost 6 bases, and 13 bases lay in between. Germline V gene lookup returns CDR1 MNHEY and CDR2 SMNVEV (reference sequence). The CDR3 loop reads CASSLVPGLDTQYF. CDR3 coding DNA: TGTGCCAGCAGTTTGGTGCCAGGGCTGGATACGCAGTATTTT.

In DNA, the CDR3 is TGCAGTGCTGGTGCAGGGGAAGGCTACACCTTC. Protein sequence: CSAGAGEGYTF. The chain recombines TRBV20-1 with TRBJ1-2, with D perhaps matching TRBD1 (6 bases). Trimming left V 5 bases short and J 8 bases short, with 12 bases between. The CDR3 loop spans 11 amino acids. From germline, CDR1 is DFQATT and CDR2 SNEGSKA (reference sequence).

The chain employs TRBV7-8 and TRBJ2-1; the match to TRBD2 covers 11 bases. There are 15 residues in the CDR3. Unmatched junction bases numbered 2, after V lost 1 base and J lost 6 bases. Germline assignment: CDR1 SGHVS and CDR2 FQNEAQ. As DNA, the CDR3 is TGTGCCAGCAGCTTAGGACTAGCGGGGATCAATGAGCAGTTCTTC. It codes for CASSLGLAGINEQFF.

J is TRBJ2-7 and V is TRBV14; D call uncertain. Germline V gene data show CDR1 as SGHDN and CDR2 as FVKESK. Deletions cut 0 bases from V and 8 bases from J, with 14 bases between. This CDR3 spans 14 amino acids. CDR3 residues: CASSQDYGLKKQYF. DNA for the CDR3: TGTGCCAGCAGCCAAGATTATGGGCTGAAAAAGCAGTACTTC.

The V and J genes are TRBV18 and TRBJ1-2; D unresolved. The CDR3 spans 12 residues. Germline assignment: CDR1 KGHSH and CDR2 LQKENI. Trimming shortened V by 2 bases and J by 7 bases, and 8 bases separated the two germline ends. This CDR3 reads CASSPEGGGYTF. CDR3 nucleotide sequence: TGTGCCAGCTCACCAGAGGGAGGTGGCTACACCTTC.

The rearrangement joins TRBV5-5 to TRBJ2-2, with D tentatively TRBD2 (5 bases). There are 15 residues in the CDR3. The V end lost 0 bases, the J end lost 7 bases, and 13 bases lay between the germline ends. The germline V gene encodes CDR1 SGHKS and CDR2 YYEKEE (reference sequence). CDR3 sequence reads: CASSLGTLGVGELFF. In DNA, the CDR3 is TGTGCCAGCAGCTTGGGGACTCTAGGTGTCGGGGAGCTGTTTTTT.

V and J are TRBV9 and TRBJ2-3; the D gene is possibly TRBD1 (7 bases). This CDR3 comprises 15 residues. Trimming stripped 0 bases from V and 4 bases from J, with 12 bases between. The germline CDR1 and CDR2 sequences are SGDLS and YYNGEE. The CDR3 protein is CASSVGDREADTQYF. CDR3 DNA: TGTGCCAGCAGCGTAGGAGACAGGGAGGCAGATACGCAGTATTTT.